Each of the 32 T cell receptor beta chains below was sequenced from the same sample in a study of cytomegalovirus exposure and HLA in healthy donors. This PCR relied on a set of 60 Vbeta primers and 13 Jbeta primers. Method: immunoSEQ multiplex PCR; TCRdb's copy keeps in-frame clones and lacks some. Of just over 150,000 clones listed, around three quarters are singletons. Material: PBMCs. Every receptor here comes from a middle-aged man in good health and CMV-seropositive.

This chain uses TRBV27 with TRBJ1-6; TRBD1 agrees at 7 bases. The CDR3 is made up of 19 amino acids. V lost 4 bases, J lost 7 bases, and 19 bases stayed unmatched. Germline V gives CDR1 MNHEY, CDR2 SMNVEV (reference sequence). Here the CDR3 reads CASSSMGPIRDSLNSPLHF. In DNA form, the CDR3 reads TGTGCCAGCAGTTCTATGGGCCCCATCCGGGACAGCTTAAATTCACCCCTCCACTTT.

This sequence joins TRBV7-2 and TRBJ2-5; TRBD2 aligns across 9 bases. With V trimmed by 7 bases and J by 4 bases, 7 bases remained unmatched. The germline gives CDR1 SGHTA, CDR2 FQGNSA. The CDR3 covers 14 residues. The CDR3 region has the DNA TGTGCCAGCAAGAGCGGGGGGCCGGGAGAGACCCAGTACTTC. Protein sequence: CASKSGGPGETQYF.

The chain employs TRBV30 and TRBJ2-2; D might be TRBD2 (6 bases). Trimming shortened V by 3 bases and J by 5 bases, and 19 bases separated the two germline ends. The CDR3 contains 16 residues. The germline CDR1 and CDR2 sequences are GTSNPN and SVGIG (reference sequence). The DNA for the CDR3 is TGTGCCTGGAGATCCTTGCGGGGAACAAGGACCGGGGAGCTGTTTTTT. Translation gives CAWRSLRGTRTGELFF.

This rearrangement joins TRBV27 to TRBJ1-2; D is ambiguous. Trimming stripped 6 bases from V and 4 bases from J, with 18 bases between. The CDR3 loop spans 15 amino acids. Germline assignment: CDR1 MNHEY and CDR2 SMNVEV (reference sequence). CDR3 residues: CASSLKKTALYGYTF. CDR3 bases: TGTGCCAGCAGCCTCAAAAAAACAGCCCTCTATGGCTACACCTTC.

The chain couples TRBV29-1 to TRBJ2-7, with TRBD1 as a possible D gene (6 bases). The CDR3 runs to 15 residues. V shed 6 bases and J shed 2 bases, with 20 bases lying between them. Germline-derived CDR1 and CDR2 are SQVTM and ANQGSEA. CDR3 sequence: CSVLSGIRGPYEQYF. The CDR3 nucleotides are TGCAGCGTGCTCTCCGGGATCAGGGGCCCCTACGAGCAGTACTTC.

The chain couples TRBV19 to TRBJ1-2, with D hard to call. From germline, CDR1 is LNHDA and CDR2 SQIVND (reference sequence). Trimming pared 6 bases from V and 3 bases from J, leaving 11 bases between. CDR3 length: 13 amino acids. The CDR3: CASRGGRDYGYTF. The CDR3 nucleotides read TGTGCCAGTAGAGGAGGGAGAGACTATGGCTACACCTTC.

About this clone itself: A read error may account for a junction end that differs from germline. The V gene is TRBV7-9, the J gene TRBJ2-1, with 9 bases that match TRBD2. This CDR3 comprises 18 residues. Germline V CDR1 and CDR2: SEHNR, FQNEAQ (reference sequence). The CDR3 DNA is TGTTCCAGCAGCTTTTTTCCCCTGGCGGGGGGGTTCTACAATGAGCAGTTCTTC. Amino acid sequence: CSSSFFPLAGGFYNEQFF.

The CDR3 DNA sequence: TGTGCCAGCAGCTCCTCAGCCAGGGACGAGCAGTACTTC. It yields the protein CASSSSARDEQYF. The chain has TRBV7-9 and TRBJ2-7; D possibly corresponds to TRBD1 (5 bases). The CDR3 runs to 13 residues. Trimming took 4 bases from V and 5 from J, leaving 12 bases between them. Germline-derived CDR1 and CDR2 are SEHNR and FQNEAQ (reference sequence). Looking up the rest from reference TRBV7-9 and TRBJ2-7 gives the full variable domain: DTGVSQNPRHKITKRGQNVTFRCDPISEHNRLYWYRQTLGQGPEFLTYFQNEAQLEKSRLLSDRFSAERPKGSFSTLEIQRTEQGDSAMYLCASSSSARDEQYFGPGTRLTVT.

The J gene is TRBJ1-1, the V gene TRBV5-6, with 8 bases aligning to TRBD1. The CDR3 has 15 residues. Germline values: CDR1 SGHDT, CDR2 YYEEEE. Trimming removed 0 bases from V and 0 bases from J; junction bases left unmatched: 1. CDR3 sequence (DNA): TGTGCCAGCAGCTTGGGGACAGGGTTGAACACTGAAGCTTTCTTT. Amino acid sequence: CASSLGTGLNTEAFF.

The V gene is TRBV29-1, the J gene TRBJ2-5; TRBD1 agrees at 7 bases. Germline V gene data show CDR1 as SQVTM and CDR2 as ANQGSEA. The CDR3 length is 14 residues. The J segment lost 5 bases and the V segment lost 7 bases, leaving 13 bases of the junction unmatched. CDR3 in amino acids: CSASTGTLVETQYF. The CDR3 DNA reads TGCAGCGCCTCGACAGGGACCCTAGTGGAGACCCAGTACTTC.

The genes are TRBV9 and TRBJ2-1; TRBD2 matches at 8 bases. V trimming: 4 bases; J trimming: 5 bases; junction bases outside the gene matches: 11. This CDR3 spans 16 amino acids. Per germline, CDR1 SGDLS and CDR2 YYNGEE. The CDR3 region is CASSRALGSGDNEQFF. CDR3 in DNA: TGTGCCAGCAGCCGTGCGTTGGGTAGCGGGGACAATGAGCAGTTCTTC.

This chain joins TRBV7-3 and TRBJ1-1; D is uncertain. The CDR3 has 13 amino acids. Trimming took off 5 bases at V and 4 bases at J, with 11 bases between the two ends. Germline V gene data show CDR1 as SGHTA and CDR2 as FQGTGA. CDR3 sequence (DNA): TGTGCCAGCAGCCCCCTCGTGAGCACTGAAGCTTTCTTT. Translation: CASSPLVSTEAFF.

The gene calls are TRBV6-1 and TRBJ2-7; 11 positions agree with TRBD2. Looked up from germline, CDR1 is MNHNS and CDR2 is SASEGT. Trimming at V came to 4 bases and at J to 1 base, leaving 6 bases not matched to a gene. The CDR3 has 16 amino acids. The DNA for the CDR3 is TGTGCCAGCAGTGGAGCACTAGCGGGGGTTTCCTACGAGCAGTACTTC. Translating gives CASSGALAGVSYEQYF.

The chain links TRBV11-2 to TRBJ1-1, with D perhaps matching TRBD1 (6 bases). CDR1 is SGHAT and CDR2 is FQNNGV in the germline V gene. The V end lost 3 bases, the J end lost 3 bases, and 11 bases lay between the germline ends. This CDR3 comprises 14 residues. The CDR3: CASSFPGGYTEAFF. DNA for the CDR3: TGTGCCAGCAGCTTTCCGGGGGGCTACACTGAAGCTTTCTTT.

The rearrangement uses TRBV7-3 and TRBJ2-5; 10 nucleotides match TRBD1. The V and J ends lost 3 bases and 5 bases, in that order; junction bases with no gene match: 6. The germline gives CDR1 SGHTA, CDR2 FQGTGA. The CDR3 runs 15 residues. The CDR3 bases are TGTGCCAGCAGCTTGGGACAGGGGACGGGGGAGACCCAGTACTTC. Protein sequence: CASSLGQGTGETQYF.

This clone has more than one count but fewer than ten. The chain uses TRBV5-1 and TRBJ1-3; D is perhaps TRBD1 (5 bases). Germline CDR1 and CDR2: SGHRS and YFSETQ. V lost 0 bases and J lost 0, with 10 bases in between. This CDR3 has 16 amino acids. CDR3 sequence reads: CASSLAGGISGNTIYF. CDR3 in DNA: TGCGCCAGCAGCTTGGCCGGGGGAATCTCTGGAAACACCATATATTTT.

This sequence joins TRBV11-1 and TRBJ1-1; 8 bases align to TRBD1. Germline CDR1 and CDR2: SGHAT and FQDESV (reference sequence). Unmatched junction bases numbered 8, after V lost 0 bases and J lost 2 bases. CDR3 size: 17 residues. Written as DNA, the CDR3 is TGTGCCAGCAGCTTAGCGGTCGACAGGGGAAGAAACACTGAAGCTTTCTTT. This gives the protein CASSLAVDRGRNTEAFF.

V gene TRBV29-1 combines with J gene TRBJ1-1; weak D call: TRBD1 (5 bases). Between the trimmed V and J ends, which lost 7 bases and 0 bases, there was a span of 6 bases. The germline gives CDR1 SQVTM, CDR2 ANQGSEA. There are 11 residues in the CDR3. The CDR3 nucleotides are TGCAGCGCGACAGTGAACACTGAAGCTTTCTTT. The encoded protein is CSATVNTEAFF. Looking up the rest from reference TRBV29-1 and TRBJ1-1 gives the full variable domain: SAVISQKPSRDICQRGTSLTIQCQVDSQVTMMFWYRQQPGQSLTLIATANQGSEATYESGFVIDKFPISRPNLTFSTLTVSNMSPEDSSIYLCSATVNTEAFFGQGTRLTVV.

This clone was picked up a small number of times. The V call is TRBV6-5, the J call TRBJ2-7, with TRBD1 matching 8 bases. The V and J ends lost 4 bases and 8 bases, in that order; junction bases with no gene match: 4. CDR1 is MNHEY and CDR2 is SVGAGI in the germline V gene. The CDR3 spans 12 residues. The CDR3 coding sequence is TGTGCCAGCAGTTCCCGGACAGGGAAGCAGTACTTC. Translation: CASSSRTGKQYF.

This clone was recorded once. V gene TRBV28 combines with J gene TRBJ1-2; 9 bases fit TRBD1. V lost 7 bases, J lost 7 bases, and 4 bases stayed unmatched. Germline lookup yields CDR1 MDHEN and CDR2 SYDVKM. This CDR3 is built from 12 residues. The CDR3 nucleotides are TGTGCCAGCACGACAGGGGGAGGTGGCTACACCTTC. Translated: CASTTGGGGYTF.

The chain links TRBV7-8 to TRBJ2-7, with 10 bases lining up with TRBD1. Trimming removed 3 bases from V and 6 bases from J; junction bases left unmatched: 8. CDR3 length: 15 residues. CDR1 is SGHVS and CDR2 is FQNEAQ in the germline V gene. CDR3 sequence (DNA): TGTGCCAGCAGCTTGAGGACAGGGGGGAACTCCGAGCAGTACTTC. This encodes CASSLRTGGNSEQYF.

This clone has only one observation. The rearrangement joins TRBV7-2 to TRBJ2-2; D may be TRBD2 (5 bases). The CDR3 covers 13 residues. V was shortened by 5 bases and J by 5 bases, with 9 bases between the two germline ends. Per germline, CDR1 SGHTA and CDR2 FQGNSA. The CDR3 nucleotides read TGTGCCAGCAGCCATTCGGGGACCGGGGAGCTGTTTTTT. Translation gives CASSHSGTGELFF.

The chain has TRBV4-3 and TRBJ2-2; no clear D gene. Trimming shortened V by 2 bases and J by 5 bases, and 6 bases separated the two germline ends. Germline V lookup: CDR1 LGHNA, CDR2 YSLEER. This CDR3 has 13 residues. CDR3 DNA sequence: TGCGCCAGCAGCCAATTAATGACCGGGGAGCTGTTTTTT. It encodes CASSQLMTGELFF.

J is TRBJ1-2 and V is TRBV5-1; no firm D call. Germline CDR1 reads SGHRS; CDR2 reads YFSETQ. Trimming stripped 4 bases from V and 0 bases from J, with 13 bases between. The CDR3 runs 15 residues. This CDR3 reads CASSKIQSSNYGYTF. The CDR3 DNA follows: TGCGCCAGCAGCAAAATACAGAGTTCTAACTATGGCTACACCTTC.

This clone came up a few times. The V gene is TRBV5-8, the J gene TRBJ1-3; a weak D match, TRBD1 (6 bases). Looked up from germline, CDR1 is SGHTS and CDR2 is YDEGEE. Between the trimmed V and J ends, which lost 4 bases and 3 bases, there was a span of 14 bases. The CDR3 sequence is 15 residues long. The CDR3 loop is CASSTTGSFGNTIYF. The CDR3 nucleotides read TGTGCCAGCAGCACTACAGGGTCTTTTGGAAACACCATATATTTT.

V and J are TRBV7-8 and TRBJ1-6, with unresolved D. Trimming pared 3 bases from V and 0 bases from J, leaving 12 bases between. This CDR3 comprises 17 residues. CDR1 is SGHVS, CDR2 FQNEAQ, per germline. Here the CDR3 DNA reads TGTGCCAGCAGCTTCCCGGGTGCGGGCTCCTATAATTCACCCCTCCACTTT. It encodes CASSFPGAGSYNSPLHF.

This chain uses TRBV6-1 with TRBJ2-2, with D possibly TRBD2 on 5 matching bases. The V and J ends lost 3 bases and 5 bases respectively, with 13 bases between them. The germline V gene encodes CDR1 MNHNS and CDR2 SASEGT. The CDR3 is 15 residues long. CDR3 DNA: TGTGCCAGCAGTGACGCCAGTCGAGGGACCGGGGAGCTGTTTTTT. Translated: CASSDASRGTGELFF.

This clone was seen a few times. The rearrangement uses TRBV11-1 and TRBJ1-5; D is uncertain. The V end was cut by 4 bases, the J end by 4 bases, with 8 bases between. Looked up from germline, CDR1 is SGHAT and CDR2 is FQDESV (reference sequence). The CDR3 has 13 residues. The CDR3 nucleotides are TGTGCCAGCAGCTCCGCGGGGAATCAGCCCCAGCATTTT. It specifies CASSSAGNQPQHF.

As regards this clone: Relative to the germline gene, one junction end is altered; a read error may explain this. The chain's CDR3 is CSSSSWDRGYEQYF. In DNA form, the CDR3 reads TGTTCCAGCAGCTCTTGGGACAGGGGCTACGAGCAGTACTTC. The chain joins TRBV7-9 to TRBJ2-7; TRBD1 agrees at 10 bases. CDR3 length: 14 amino acids. The germline CDR1 and CDR2 sequences are SEHNR and FQNEAQ (reference sequence).

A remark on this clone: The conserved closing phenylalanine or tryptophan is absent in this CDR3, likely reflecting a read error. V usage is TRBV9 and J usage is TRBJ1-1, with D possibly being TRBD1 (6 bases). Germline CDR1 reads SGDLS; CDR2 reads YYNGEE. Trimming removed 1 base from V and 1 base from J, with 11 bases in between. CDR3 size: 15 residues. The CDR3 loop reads CASSVFGQSNTEAFL. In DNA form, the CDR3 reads TGTGCCAGCAGCGTATTCGGACAGTCGAACACTGAAGCTTTCCTT.

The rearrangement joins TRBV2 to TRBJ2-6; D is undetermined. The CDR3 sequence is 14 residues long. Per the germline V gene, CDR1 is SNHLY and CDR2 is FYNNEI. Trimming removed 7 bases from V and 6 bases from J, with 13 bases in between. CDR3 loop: CASTEAPSANVLTF. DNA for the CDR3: TGTGCCAGCACCGAGGCACCATCGGCCAACGTCCTGACTTTC.

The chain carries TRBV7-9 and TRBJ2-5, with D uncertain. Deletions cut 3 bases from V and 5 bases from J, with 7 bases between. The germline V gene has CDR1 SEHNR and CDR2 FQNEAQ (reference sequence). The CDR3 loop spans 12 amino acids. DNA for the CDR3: TGTGCCAGCAGCTTGTTAGTCGAGACCCAGTACTTC. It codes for CASSLLVETQYF.